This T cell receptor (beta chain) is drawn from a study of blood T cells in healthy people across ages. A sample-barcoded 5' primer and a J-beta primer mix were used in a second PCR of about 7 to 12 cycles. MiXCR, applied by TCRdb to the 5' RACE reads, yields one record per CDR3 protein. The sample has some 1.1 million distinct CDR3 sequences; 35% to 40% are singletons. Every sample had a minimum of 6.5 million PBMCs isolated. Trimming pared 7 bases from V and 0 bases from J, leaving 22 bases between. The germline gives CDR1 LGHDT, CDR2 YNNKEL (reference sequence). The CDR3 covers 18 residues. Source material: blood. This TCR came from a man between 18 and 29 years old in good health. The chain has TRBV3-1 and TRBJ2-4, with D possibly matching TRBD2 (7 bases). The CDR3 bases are TGTGCCAGCACCTGGGGTATAAGGGGGGGGCTAGCCAAAAACATTCAGTACTTC. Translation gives CASTWGIRGGLAKNIQYF.